Below, 8 T cell receptor beta chains from the same sample are listed, as sequenced in a study of shared clonotypes between healthy human individuals. Naive-designated CD8 cells lacked CD45RO, were positively enriched for CCR7, and omitted terminally differentiated effector memory CD45RA+ cells. The assay was immunoSEQ multiplex PCR, and TCRdb's table has in-frame clones only and misses some. The repertoire consists of about 2 million clones, with about 95% occurring once and the leading ten covering around 1.1%. Specimen: naive CD8+ T cells sorted from blood. The receptors derive from a man in his late teens or twenties in good health.

The gene calls are TRBV30 and TRBJ2-1; either TRBD1 or TRBD2 may supply D (6 bases each). The CDR3 length is 13 residues. Trimming removed 3 bases from V and 8 bases from J, with 14 bases in between. In germline, CDR1 is GTSNPN, CDR2 SVGIG (reference sequence). Written as DNA, the CDR3 is TGTGCCTGGAGCGGGGGCCCCGGCGATGAGCAGTTCTTC. Translation gives CAWSGGPGDEQFF. The entire variable domain, with the rest obtained from reference TRBV30 and TRBJ2-1, is as follows: SQTIHQWPATLVQPVGSPLSLECTVEGTSNPNLYWYRQAAGRGLQLLFYSVGIGQISSEVPQNLSASRPQDRQFILSSKKLLLSDSGFYLCAWSGGPGDEQFFGPGTRLTVL.

The rearrangement uses TRBV7-9 and TRBJ2-7, with TRBD1 matching over 12 bases. Trimming at V came to 5 bases and at J to 7 bases, leaving 15 bases not matched to a gene. The CDR3 has 17 residues. CDR1 and CDR2 (germline): SEHNR, FQNEAQ (reference sequence). CDR3 residues: CASSPLPGTGGLLEQYF. The CDR3 DNA sequence: TGTGCCAGCAGCCCCCTTCCCGGGACAGGGGGCCTCCTGGAGCAGTACTTC. Combining the CDR3 with reference TRBV7-9 and TRBJ2-7 gives the whole variable domain DTGVSQNPRHKITKRGQNVTFRCDPISEHNRLYWYRQTLGQGPEFLTYFQNEAQLEKSRLLSDRFSAERPKGSFSTLEIQRTEQGDSAMYLCASSPLPGTGGLLEQYFGPGTRLTVT.

Comment on this clone: Other nucleotide sequences from this sample produce the same CDR3. V is TRBV27 and J is TRBJ1-5, with D perhaps matching TRBD1 (5 bases). Germline assignment: CDR1 MNHEY and CDR2 SMNVEV (reference sequence). This CDR3 has 14 amino acids. V was trimmed by 2 bases and J by 1 base, leaving 6 bases between them. The CDR3 loop is CASSLQGSNQPQHF. For the CDR3, the DNA is TGTGCCAGCAGTTTACAGGGAAGCAATCAGCCCCAGCATTTT.

V gene TRBV2 combines with J gene TRBJ2-5; D unresolved. V shed 1 base and J shed 7 bases, with 10 bases lying between them. CDR1 and CDR2 from the germline V gene are SNHLY and FYNNEI. This CDR3 region has 13 residues. The CDR3 reads CASSEELTWTQYF. CDR3 in DNA: TGTGCCAGCAGTGAAGAACTGACGTGGACCCAGTACTTC. Full variable domain (outside the CDR3, taken from reference TRBV2 and TRBJ2-5): EPEVTQTPSHQVTQMGQEVILRCVPISNHLYFYWYRQILGQKVEFLVSFYNNEISEKSEIFDDQFSVERPDGSNFTLKIRSTKLEDSAMYFCASSEELTWTQYFGPGTRLLVL.

CDR3 DNA sequence: TGCGCCAGCAGCCAAGGGCCTGAGGGGGTGGGAGAGCAGTACTTC. Protein product: CASSQGPEGVGEQYF. This chain joins TRBV4-1 and TRBJ2-7; a possible D gene is TRBD1 (6 bases). Germline V gene sequence: CDR1 MGHRA, CDR2 YSYEKL. The CDR3 is made up of 15 amino acids. Deletions cut 1 base from V and 7 bases from J, with 17 bases between.

The rearrangement joins TRBV30 to TRBJ2-3; D is uncertain. V lost 1 base, J lost 1 base, and 9 bases lay in between. The CDR3 contains 14 residues. Germline CDR1 GTSNPN, CDR2 SVGIG (reference sequence). This chain's CDR3 is CAWSGTRGTDTQYF. CDR3 sequence (DNA): TGTGCCTGGAGTGGGACCCGAGGCACAGATACGCAGTATTTT.

This clone was detected a few times. V and J are TRBV9 and TRBJ1-1; 10 positions match TRBD1. In germline, CDR1 is SGDLS, CDR2 YYNGEE. J was trimmed by 1 base and V by 7 bases; bases with no gene match: 4. CDR3 length: 14 residues. The CDR3 protein is CASRQGASNTEAFF. CDR3 in DNA: TGTGCCAGCCGACAGGGGGCATCGAACACTGAAGCTTTCTTT.

The V gene is TRBV5-4, the J gene TRBJ2-7; TRBD1 might be the D (6 bases). The CDR3 runs to 14 residues. Trimming took 0 bases from V and 2 from J, leaving 9 bases between them. Germline assignment: CDR1 SGHNT and CDR2 YYREEE (reference sequence). For the CDR3, the DNA is TGTGCCAGCAGCTTGGCGGACAGTACCTACGAGCAGTACTTC. Protein sequence: CASSLADSTYEQYF.